This passage covers 14 T cell receptor beta chains from one sample sequenced in a study of blood T cell repertoires in COVID-19. Here immunoSEQ multiplex PCR was the method, and the copy in TCRdb shows in-frame clones only, minus some. The sample consists of 87,000 or so clones, 85% to 90% of them appearing once. Sequenced material: peripheral blood. These receptors all come from a man aged 40-49 years with acute or convalescent COVID-19.

Regarding this clone: Within the sample, other DNA sequences also encode this same CDR3. J is TRBJ2-3 and V is TRBV11-3, with D unclear. Per the germline V gene, CDR1 is SGHNT and CDR2 is YENEEA. The CDR3 length is 13 residues. V lost 9 bases to trimming and J lost 0 bases, with 10 bases between them. This chain's CDR3 is CASSPTSTDTQYF. In nucleotides, the CDR3 is TGTGCCAGTTCACCAACTAGCACAGATACGCAGTATTTT. Looking up the rest from reference TRBV11-3 and TRBJ2-3 gives the full variable domain: EAGVVQSPRYKIIEKKQPVAFWCNPISGHNTLYWYLQNLGQGPELLIRYENEEAVDDSQLPKDRFSAERLKGVDSTLKIQPAELGDSAVYLCASSPTSTDTQYFGPGTRLTVL.

The chain uses TRBV6-1 and TRBJ1-5; D is uncertain. V lost 3 bases, J lost 2 bases, and 11 bases lay in between. The length of the CDR3 is 15 residues. Germline lookup yields CDR1 MNHNS and CDR2 SASEGT. CDR3 residues: CASSDYGSGNQPQHF. The CDR3, as DNA: TGTGCCAGCAGTGATTACGGGTCGGGCAATCAGCCCCAGCATTTT.

This clone has only a few counts. The chain carries TRBV2 and TRBJ1-5; maybe TRBD1 (5 bases). This CDR3 has 14 residues. Looked up from germline, CDR1 is SNHLY and CDR2 is FYNNEI. The V gene lost 6 bases and the J gene lost 9 bases, with 18 bases spanning the gap. CDR3 DNA sequence: TGTGCCAGCAGCCCAGAGGGAGGGGATCGGCCCCAGCATTTT. It yields the protein CASSPEGGDRPQHF.

The chain employs TRBV19 and TRBJ1-2; the match to TRBD1 covers 8 bases. The CDR3 is made up of 15 amino acids. V shed 8 bases, J shed 0 bases, and the junction held 8 bases outside the gene matches. Germline CDR1 LNHDA, CDR2 SQIVND (reference sequence). Here the CDR3 reads CASCHQGAANYGYTF. For the CDR3, the DNA is TGTGCCAGTTGTCACCAGGGGGCGGCTAACTATGGCTACACCTTC.

This clone is a singleton in its sample. The chain has TRBV6-5 and TRBJ2-5; D might be TRBD1 (6 bases). CDR3 size: 15 residues. V was shortened by 6 bases and J by 0 bases, with 14 bases between the two germline ends. The germline V gene encodes CDR1 MNHEY and CDR2 SVGAGI. The chain's CDR3 is CASRPLGGYQETQYF. CDR3 DNA: TGTGCCAGCAGGCCATTAGGGGGATACCAAGAGACCCAGTACTTC.

The chain has TRBV21-1 and TRBJ2-5; the table names TRBD2, a call not compared with the DNA. TRBV21-1 is reported as a pseudogene. This CDR3 region has 19 residues. The CDR3 DNA reads TGTGCCAGCAGCAATTCCGGATCAAAAAGGGGGGGTAAGGGTTTGAATTGGTACTTC. Its translation: CASSNSGSKRGGKGLNWYF.

The genes are TRBV21-1 and TRBJ2-5; the D segment call TRBD1 is taken from the table without a DNA check. TRBV21-1 is annotated as a pseudogene. The CDR3 runs to 14 residues. The chain's CDR3 is CASSLGLSEETQYF. CDR3 coding DNA: TGTGCCAGCAGTTTGGGCCTGTCCGAAGAGACCCAGTACTTC.

The table lists this clone with a few counts. This chain connects TRBV7-9 to TRBJ2-1; tentatively, D is TRBD1 (5 bases). Per the germline V gene, CDR1 is SEHNR and CDR2 is FQNEAQ (reference sequence). Deletions cut 1 base from V and 4 bases from J, with 5 bases between. The CDR3 has 13 residues. The CDR3 nucleotides read TGTGCCAGCAGCTTAGGACAGTACAATGAGCAGTTCTTC. It codes for CASSLGQYNEQFF.

This chain joins TRBV3-1 (or the pseudogene TRBV3-2) and TRBJ2-1, with 11 bases aligning to TRBD2. The junction had 13 bases not matched to a gene; V was cut back by 5 bases and J by 4 bases. The CDR3 contains 18 residues. CDR1 is LGHDT and CDR2 is YNNKEL in the germline V gene (reference sequence). CDR3 sequence: CASSEWTGVAGGYNEQFF. The CDR3 nucleotides read TGTGCCAGCAGCGAGTGGACAGGGGTAGCGGGAGGGTACAATGAGCAGTTCTTC.

The chain employs TRBV5-1 and TRBJ2-1; 11 positions agree with TRBD1. The CDR3 length is 16 residues. V dropped 5 bases and J dropped 4; count of bases not matched to a gene: 8. Germline loops: CDR1 SGHRS, CDR2 YFSETQ. CDR3 bases: TGCGCCAGCAGAAAGGACAGGGGGCAACATTACAATGAGCAGTTCTTC. Translation: CASRKDRGQHYNEQFF. The entire variable domain, with the rest obtained from reference TRBV5-1 and TRBJ2-1, is as follows: KAGVTQTPRYLIKTRGQQVTLSCSPISGHRSVSWYQQTPGQGLQFLFEYFSETQRNKGNFPGRFSGRQFSNSRSEMNVSTLELGDSALYLCASRKDRGQHYNEQFFGPGTRLTVL.

The genes are TRBV5-1 and TRBJ2-7, with a possible D match to TRBD1 (6 bases). The CDR3 totals 16 residues. The germline V gene encodes CDR1 SGHRS and CDR2 YFSETQ. V was pared by 0 bases and J by 1 base, with 14 bases between. The DNA of the CDR3 is TGCGCCAGCAGCTTGGCCGTGACAGGAACTTCCTACGAGCAGTACTTC. Its translation: CASSLAVTGTSYEQYF. The full variable domain, rest sourced from reference TRBV5-1 and TRBJ2-7, is KAGVTQTPRYLIKTRGQQVTLSCSPISGHRSVSWYQQTPGQGLQFLFEYFSETQRNKGNFPGRFSGRQFSNSRSEMNVSTLELGDSALYLCASSLAVTGTSYEQYFGPGTRLTVT.

This clone was found a few times. This chain links TRBV7-8 with TRBJ1-5, with TRBD1 identical over 7 bases. The CDR3 runs to 14 residues. The junction had 6 bases not matched to a gene; V was cut back by 3 bases and J by 7 bases. Germline V gene sequence: CDR1 SGHVS, CDR2 FQNEAQ. The DNA of the CDR3 is TGTGCCAGCAGCTTGACAGGGTATGACCAGCCCCAGCATTTT. It specifies CASSLTGYDQPQHF.

The rearrangement joins TRBV30 to TRBJ2-2; perhaps TRBD1 as D (5 bases). Germline V gene data show CDR1 as GTSNPN and CDR2 as SVGIG (reference sequence). V was clipped by 8 bases and J by 0 bases, with 13 bases between them. The CDR3 length is 14 residues. The chain's CDR3 is CARNKDTNTGELFF. The CDR3 nucleotides are TGTGCCCGAAACAAGGACACGAACACCGGGGAGCTGTTTTTT.

This clone is a singleton in its sample. The chain uses TRBV5-1 and TRBJ2-5; D is undetermined. Germline lookup yields CDR1 SGHRS and CDR2 YFSETQ. The CDR3 is made up of 14 amino acids. V was pared by 0 bases and J by 1 base, with 7 bases between. CDR3 DNA: TGCGCCAGCAGCTTGGGTCTCGTCCAAGAGACCCAGTACTTC. Protein sequence: CASSLGLVQETQYF.